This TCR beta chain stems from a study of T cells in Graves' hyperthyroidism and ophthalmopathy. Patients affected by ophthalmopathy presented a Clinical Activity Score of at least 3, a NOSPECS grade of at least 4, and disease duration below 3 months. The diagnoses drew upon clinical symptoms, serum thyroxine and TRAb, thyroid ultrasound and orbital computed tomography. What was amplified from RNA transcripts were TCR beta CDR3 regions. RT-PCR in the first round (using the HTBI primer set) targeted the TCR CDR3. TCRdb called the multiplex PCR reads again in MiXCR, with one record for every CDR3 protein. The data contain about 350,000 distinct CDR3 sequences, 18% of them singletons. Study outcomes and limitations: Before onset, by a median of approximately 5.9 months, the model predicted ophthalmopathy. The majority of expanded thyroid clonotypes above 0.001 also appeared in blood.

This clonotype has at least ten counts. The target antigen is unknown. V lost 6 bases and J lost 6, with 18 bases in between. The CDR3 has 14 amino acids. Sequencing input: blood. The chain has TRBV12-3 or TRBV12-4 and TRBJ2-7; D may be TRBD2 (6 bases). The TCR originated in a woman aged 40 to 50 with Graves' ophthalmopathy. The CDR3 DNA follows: TGTGCCAGCAGCCAACGGACGGCGGGACTCGAGCAGTACTTC. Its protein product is CASSQRTAGLEQYF.